Detailed here is one T cell receptor beta chain. What it binds is not known. This specimen belongs to a study of beta chain features in type 1 diabetes. Study-wide findings and caveats: For TCRB rearrangement, an influence of HLA type remained unresolved here. Shortening that was moderate but significant affected the TCRB CDR3s of Type 1 diabetes patients in all four CD4+ subsets. The study found that naive, central memory and Treg TCRB repertoires appeared more similar in patients than in healthy donors. Patients with type 1 diabetes showed fewer VDJ junction insertions and more deletions. An over-representation of cells with high TCR expression could result from cDNA sequencing.

Expressed TCRB transcripts got sequenced, as all isolated RNA was reverse transcribed. Profiled with immunoSEQ multiplex PCR; TCRdb holds only in-frame clones, not every one. The table has 120,000 or so clones, roughly 17% seen once. Germline CDR1 MGHDK, CDR2 SYGVNS. The V gene lost 3 bases and the J gene lost 8 bases, with 20 bases spanning the gap. The CDR3 is made up of 16 amino acids. The sequence was collected from a man younger than 35 with type 1 diabetes. The V gene is TRBV25-1, the J gene TRBJ2-1, with D perhaps matching TRBD1 or TRBD2 (5 bases each). The sample consisted of central memory CD4+ T cells from blood. The CDR3 DNA reads as TGTGCCAGCAGTGAGGGGACCTTCCACCTACTCGATGAGCAGTTCTTC. This encodes CASSEGTFHLLDEQFF.